This is a list of T cell receptor beta chains from one sample in a study of neurological immune-mediated disorders. MiXCR was run by TCRdb on the 5' RACE reads, yielding one entry per CDR3 protein. This table has tens of thousands of distinct CDR3 sequences, 17% appearing once. The sample consisted of PBMCs. The source of these receptors is a woman between 40 and 50 years old in good health. Both conserved end residues are part of each CDR3. D genes are given only for firm matches. Only some rows state a clone size, as once, few, many or a class for expanded clones.

CDR3 DNA,CDR3 protein,V gene,D gene,clone size,J gene
TGTGCCAGCAGCTTAAGTCCTGTGAACACTGAAGCTTTCTTT,CASSLSPVNTEAFF,TRBV7-2,NA,many,TRBJ1-1
TGCAGTGCTAGAGATCTCTCACAGGGGGGGAGTTCACCCCTCCACTTT,CSARDLSQGGSSPLHF,TRBV20-1,TRBD1,many,TRBJ1-6
TGTGCCAGCAGTGATCGCGGGGGGCTAGGAGGGACCCAGTACTTC,CASSDRGGLGGTQYF,TRBV2,TRBD2,many,TRBJ2-5
TGTGCCAGCAGCTTAGATCTGGACAGCGCAGACTATGGCTACACCTTC,CASSLDLDSADYGYTF,TRBV7-8,NA,many,TRBJ1-2
TGTGCCAGCAGCCGGACTTACTCTGGAAACACCATATATTTT,CASSRTYSGNTIYF,TRBV7-9,NA,many,TRBJ1-3
TGTGCCAGCAGCATACTAGCTTCAGATACGCAGTATTTT,CASSILASDTQYF,TRBV27,NA,NA,TRBJ2-3
TGTGCCAGCAGCCCGGGGGGTTTGGCCGGGGAGCTGTTTTTT,CASSPGGLAGELFF,TRBV7-9,TRBD2,many,TRBJ2-2
TGTGCCAGCAGTGAAGCGCTTCTATATGGCTACACCTTC,CASSEALLYGYTF,TRBV2,NA,many,TRBJ1-2
TGCGCCAGCACGTACCGGGACAGGGGGCCAAATCCGAACACTGAAGCTTTCTTT,CASTYRDRGPNPNTEAFF,TRBV5-1,TRBD1,many,TRBJ1-1
TGTGCCAGCAGCTTGTTGGGGGACACCGGGGAGCTGTTTTTT,CASSLLGDTGELFF,TRBV5-6,NA,many,TRBJ2-2
TGTGCCAGCAGCTTATCTGTCCACGGGGAGCTGTTTTTT,CASSLSVHGELFF,TRBV7-3,NA,few,TRBJ2-2
TGTGCCAGCAAGGTAGCGGGGGCCCTAGCAGATGATGAGCAGTTCTTC,CASKVAGALADDEQFF,TRBV6-1,TRBD2,many,TRBJ2-1
TGTGCCAGCAGCCAAGCCACCAGGGGTGGCGACACTGAAGCTTTCTTT,CASSQATRGGDTEAFF,TRBV4-2,NA,many,TRBJ1-1
TGTGCCAGCAGCTTAGGGGTTGTCAATCTCGGGGAGCTGTTTTTT,CASSLGVVNLGELFF,TRBV5-8,NA,NA,TRBJ2-2
TGTGCCAGCAGCCAAGAGGATGGTGGCTACACCTTC,CASSQEDGGYTF,TRBV14,NA,many,TRBJ1-2
TGTGCCAGCAGTGCTCTCATTGAGCAGTTCTTC,CASSALIEQFF,TRBV7-2,NA,many,TRBJ2-1
TGCGCCAGCAGCTCCCTAGTTGGAGACACTGAAGCTTTCTTT,CASSSLVGDTEAFF,TRBV5-1,NA,many,TRBJ1-1
TGTGCCAGCAGTTTCTCAGGATCAGGCAATGAAAAACTGTTTTTT,CASSFSGSGNEKLFF,TRBV12-3/TRBV12-4,NA,many,TRBJ1-4
TGCAGTGCTAGAGTTGTGGGGAAAGGGGAGACCCAGTACTTC,CSARVVGKGETQYF,TRBV20-1,NA,NA,TRBJ2-5
TGTGCTAGCAGCTTGTACTCTGGGGCCAACGTCCTGACTTTC,CASSLYSGANVLTF,TRBV7-7,NA,many,TRBJ2-6
TGTGCCAGCAGTCACGGGACAGGCGGAAACACCATATATTTT,CASSHGTGGNTIYF,TRBV12-3/TRBV12-4,TRBD1,many,TRBJ1-3
TGTGCCAGCAGCGTTTCTAGCGGGGGAAACAATGAGCAGTTCTTC,CASSVSSGGNNEQFF,TRBV9,TRBD2,many,TRBJ2-1
TGTGCCAGCAGTTACTCGATTGGGCTGTACGAGCAGTACTTC,CASSYSIGLYEQYF,TRBV6-5,NA,many,TRBJ2-7
TGTGCCAGCAGCTCCGGGTTTGGGGAGGGAGAGACCCAGTACTTC,CASSSGFGEGETQYF,TRBV7-2,TRBD2,many,TRBJ2-5
TGCAGTGCTAGGAGTATGGCGGGGGGGTTCCGATACAATGAGCAGTTCTTC,CSARSMAGGFRYNEQFF,TRBV20-1,TRBD2,many,TRBJ2-1
TGCAGTACTCGGGGGTACAATGAGCAGTTCTTC,CSTRGYNEQFF,TRBV20-1,NA,NA,TRBJ2-1
TGCAGTGCTAGAGGGGGGGCGAACATGAACACTGAAGCTTTCTTT,CSARGGANMNTEAFF,TRBV20-1,NA,NA,TRBJ1-1